These 24 T cell receptor beta chains came from one sample sequenced in a study of OX40 agonist ivuxolimab in advanced cancers. Libraries were prepared by immunoSEQ multiplex PCR; TCRdb keeps only in-frame clonotypes and omits some of them. The top ten clones hold less than 30% of a sample with about 11,000 clones, about 89% of them seen once. This specimen was CD4+ or CD8+ T cells sorted from blood, taken in a trial of the OX40 agonist ivuxolimab. The source is an adult with an advanced solid tumor such as melanoma, head and neck, liver or kidney cancer.

This sequence joins TRBV9 and TRBJ1-2; D call uncertain. V dropped 2 bases and J dropped 2 bases, with 19 bases sitting between them. The CDR3 is made up of 17 amino acids. Germline V lookup: CDR1 SGDLS, CDR2 YYNGEE. The CDR3 sequence is CASSVEETPRRNYGYTF. The CDR3 DNA reads TGTGCCAGCAGCGTGGAGGAAACTCCTAGACGGAACTATGGCTACACCTTC.

The V gene is TRBV28, the J gene TRBJ2-1; D call uncertain. The CDR3 is 14 amino acids. Between the trimmed V and J ends, which lost 2 bases and 4 bases, there was a span of 9 bases. Germline V gives CDR1 MDHEN, CDR2 SYDVKM. CDR3 in amino acids: CASSLTLGYNEQFF. The CDR3 DNA is TGTGCCAGCAGTTTAACCCTAGGGTACAATGAGCAGTTCTTC. Full variable domain (rest looked up from reference TRBV28 and TRBJ2-1): DVKVTQSSRYLVKRTGEKVFLECVQDMDHENMFWYRQDPGLGLRLIYFSYDVKMKEKGDIPEGYSVSREKKERFSLILESASTNQTSMYLCASSLTLGYNEQFFGPGTRLTVL.

This chain connects TRBV13 to TRBJ2-6; D uncertain. The V gene's germline CDR1 is PRHDT and CDR2 FYEKMQ (reference sequence). The V end lost 0 bases, the J end lost 3 bases, and 9 bases lay between the germline ends. The CDR3 has 16 residues. The CDR3 spells CASSLGVAFGANVLTF. CDR3 bases: TGTGCCAGCAGCTTAGGTGTCGCTTTTGGGGCCAACGTCCTGACTTTC.

This clone has just a few counts. This chain links TRBV5-1 with TRBJ1-1; D is ambiguous. V was trimmed by 1 base and J by 0 bases, leaving 4 bases between them. The CDR3 length is 13 residues. Germline loops: CDR1 SGHRS, CDR2 YFSETQ. The CDR3, as DNA: TGCGCCAGCAGCTTGAGGGTGAACACTGAAGCTTTCTTT. Encoded protein: CASSLRVNTEAFF.

The chain links TRBV27 to TRBJ2-5; the match to TRBD2 covers 12 bases. Losses at the gene ends were 2 bases for V and 7 bases for J; bases not matched to a gene: 8. The CDR3 is 16 amino acids. The germline V gene encodes CDR1 MNHEY and CDR2 SMNVEV (reference sequence). The CDR3 reads CASSLILAGGGVTQYF. As DNA, the CDR3 is TGTGCCAGCAGTTTAATCCTAGCGGGAGGGGGGGTGACCCAGTACTTC.

This chain joins TRBV5-8 and TRBJ1-5, with no clear D. Trimming removed 2 bases from V and 7 bases from J, with 10 bases in between. CDR1 is SGHTS and CDR2 is YDEGEE in the germline V gene. This CDR3 spans 13 amino acids. The CDR3 nucleotides read TGTGCCAGCAGCTTCTACGGAGGACAGCCCCAGCATTTT. Amino acid sequence: CASSFYGGQPQHF. Supplemented by reference TRBV5-8 and TRBJ1-5, the full variable domain reads EAGVTQSPTHLIKTRGQQATLRCSPISGHTSVYWYQQALGLGLQFLLWYDEGEERNRGNFPPRFSGRQFPNYSSELNVNALELEDSALYLCASSFYGGQPQHFGDGTRLSIL.

The chain combines TRBV5-1 with TRBJ2-3; TRBD1 matches 9 bases. The junction had 5 bases not matched to a gene; V was cut back by 3 bases and J by 0 bases. Germline CDR1 reads SGHRS; CDR2 reads YFSETQ. The CDR3 sequence is 16 residues long. CDR3 sequence: CASSSRDRESTDTQYF. The CDR3 coding sequence is TGCGCCAGCAGCTCGAGGGACAGGGAAAGCACAGATACGCAGTATTTT. The entire variable domain, with the rest obtained from reference TRBV5-1 and TRBJ2-3, is as follows: KAGVTQTPRYLIKTRGQQVTLSCSPISGHRSVSWYQQTPGQGLQFLFEYFSETQRNKGNFPGRFSGRQFSNSRSEMNVSTLELGDSALYLCASSSRDRESTDTQYFGPGTRLTVL.

V and J are TRBV5-1 and TRBJ2-1; 8 bases map to TRBD2. The trim removed 2 bases at V and 0 bases at J, leaving 1 base unmatched. This CDR3 is built from 15 residues. Germline V gene sequence: CDR1 SGHRS, CDR2 YFSETQ. CDR3 residues: CASSLSGGSYNEQFF. In DNA, the CDR3 is TGCGCCAGCAGCTTAAGCGGGGGCTCCTACAATGAGCAGTTCTTC.

This chain connects TRBV19 to TRBJ2-7; D is possibly TRBD1 (6 bases). The CDR3 covers 13 residues. Germline V gives CDR1 LNHDA, CDR2 SQIVND (reference sequence). V was shortened by 5 bases and J by 3 bases, with 11 bases between the two germline ends. The CDR3: CASSVGAYYEQYF. The CDR3 bases are TGTGCCAGTAGTGTGGGGGCGTACTACGAGCAGTACTTC.

This chain joins TRBV7-9 and TRBJ1-4, with TRBD1 identical over 11 bases. The junction had 5 bases not matched to a gene; V was cut back by 6 bases and J by 8 bases. Germline V gene sequence: CDR1 SEHNR, CDR2 FQNEAQ (reference sequence). The CDR3 sequence is 14 residues long. The CDR3 spells CASRPGQGGEKLFF. The CDR3 region has the DNA TGTGCCAGCAGACCGGGACAGGGGGGCGAAAAACTGTTTTTT.

This clone was found once. V and J are TRBV28 and TRBJ2-3; D is unclear. V gave up 4 bases and J gave up 6 bases, with 11 bases separating them. The length of the CDR3 is 13 residues. Germline values: CDR1 MDHEN, CDR2 SYDVKM. The DNA of the CDR3 is TGTGCCAGCAGTTCACGGAATTTTGATACGCAGTATTTT. This encodes CASSSRNFDTQYF.

The chain combines TRBV13 with TRBJ1-6, with D possibly being TRBD1 (6 bases). The CDR3 consists of 14 residues. Germline-derived CDR1 and CDR2 are PRHDT and FYEKMQ (reference sequence). V dropped 5 bases and J dropped 8 bases, with 13 bases sitting between them. The CDR3 DNA reads TGTGCCAGCAGCCTGGACAGTTCTTATTCACCCCTCCACTTT. This codes for CASSLDSSYSPLHF.

The chain uses TRBV9 and TRBJ2-7; 8 nucleotides line up with TRBD2. V was clipped by 0 bases and J by 5 bases; unmatched bases: 4. Germline values: CDR1 SGDLS, CDR2 YYNGEE. CDR3 length: 14 residues. CDR3 sequence: CASSVDREGDEQYF. CDR3 coding DNA: TGTGCCAGCAGCGTAGATCGGGAGGGAGACGAGCAGTACTTC.

The genes are TRBV27 and TRBJ2-1, with unresolved D. This CDR3 contains 15 residues. V dropped 1 base and J dropped 2 bases, with 9 bases sitting between them. In germline, CDR1 is MNHEY, CDR2 SMNVEV (reference sequence). For the CDR3, the DNA is TGTGCCAGCAGTTTATTGGGCAGAACCTACAATGAGCAGTTCTTC. Translated: CASSLLGRTYNEQFF.

Only one count was recorded for this clone. The chain has TRBV30 and TRBJ2-3; D is ambiguous. Trimming stripped 0 bases from V and 9 bases from J, with 10 bases between. CDR1 is GTSNPN, CDR2 SVGIG, per germline (reference sequence). The length of the CDR3 is 12 residues. CDR3 in DNA: TGTGCCTGGAGTGTAACGGGTGCAACGCAGTATTTT. This encodes CAWSVTGATQYF.

The chain employs TRBV5-1 and TRBJ2-1; D unclear. This CDR3 spans 13 amino acids. Per the germline V gene, CDR1 is SGHRS and CDR2 is YFSETQ. V was clipped by 0 bases and J by 9 bases, with 10 bases between them. The DNA for the CDR3 is TGCGCCAGCAGCTTGGGGTCAGGCACTGAGCAGTTCTTC. It is translated as CASSLGSGTEQFF.

The DNA for the CDR3 is TGTGCCAGCAGCCTTCGGGGAGCCGGGGCCAACGTCCTGACTTTC. This codes for CASSLRGAGANVLTF. The J gene is TRBJ2-6, the V gene TRBV9; the D gene is possibly TRBD2 (5 bases). Germline V gene lookup returns CDR1 SGDLS and CDR2 YYNGEE. The germline V and J ends were trimmed by 4 bases and 4 bases, with 12 bases remaining between them. The CDR3 spans 15 residues.

J is TRBJ2-3 and V is TRBV27, with D perhaps given as TRBD1 or TRBD2 (6 bases each). The V end lost 8 bases, the J end lost 4 bases, and 19 bases lay between the germline ends. Germline V gene sequence: CDR1 MNHEY, CDR2 SMNVEV (reference sequence). The CDR3 is 15 residues long. As DNA, the CDR3 is TGTGCCAGCGGGGGGCCCGGGGGAGCGGCAGATACGCAGTATTTT. It translates to CASGGPGGAADTQYF.

V and J are TRBV7-3 and TRBJ2-2; 7 positions match TRBD2. This CDR3 is built from 14 residues. CDR1 and CDR2 (germline): SGHTA, FQGTGA. The V segment lost 7 bases and the J segment 6 bases; nucleotides outside the gene matches: 8. The CDR3 nucleotides read TGTGCCAGCACTCTGACTAGCTCCGCCGGGGAGCTGTTTTTT. Its protein is CASTLTSSAGELFF. The variable domain in full, completed from reference TRBV7-3 and TRBJ2-2, reads GAGVSQTPSNKVTEKGKYVELRCDPISGHTALYWYRQSLGQGPEFLIYFQGTGAADDSGLPNDRFFAVRPEGSVSTLKIQRTERGDSAVYLCASTLTSSAGELFFGEGSRLTVL.

The chain joins TRBV30 to TRBJ2-7, with D perhaps matching TRBD1 (6 bases). V was shortened by 3 bases and J by 5 bases, with 14 bases between the two germline ends. The CDR3 contains 13 residues. Germline lookup yields CDR1 GTSNPN and CDR2 SVGIG (reference sequence). The CDR3 nucleotides are TGTGCCTGGAGGGGGGCTCCACCCCACGAGCAGTACTTC. This gives the protein CAWRGAPPHEQYF. The entire variable domain, with the rest obtained from reference TRBV30 and TRBJ2-7, is as follows: SQTIHQWPATLVQPVGSPLSLECTVEGTSNPNLYWYRQAAGRGLQLLFYSVGIGQISSEVPQNLSASRPQDRQFILSSKKLLLSDSGFYLCAWRGAPPHEQYFGPGTRLTVT.

This clone was observed once. The rearrangement links TRBV25-1 to TRBJ2-7, with D perhaps given as TRBD1 or TRBD2 (5 bases each). Per the germline V gene, CDR1 is MGHDK and CDR2 is SYGVNS. The V end lost 5 bases, the J end lost 2 bases, and 22 bases lay between the germline ends. The CDR3 spans 17 residues. The CDR3 nucleotides read TGTGCCAGCAGTTTCTCCTTAGCCGGGACCGCTACCTACGAGCAGTACTTC. Protein: CASSFSLAGTATYEQYF.

This clone was observed a few times. This chain connects TRBV7-3 to TRBJ1-1; D call uncertain. This CDR3 comprises 13 residues. CDR1 is SGHTA and CDR2 is FQGTGA in the germline V gene. The ends were cut back, 5 bases at V and 0 bases at J, with 7 bases in the middle. The CDR3 DNA is TGTGCCAGCAGCCTGGTCATGAACACTGAAGCTTTCTTT. Its translation is CASSLVMNTEAFF.

This chain uses TRBV6-4 with TRBJ2-3; 13 bases match TRBD2. In germline, CDR1 is MRHNA, CDR2 SNTAGT. The CDR3 spans 15 residues. Trimming cost V 4 bases and J 6 bases; bases outside gene matches: 4. CDR3 in DNA: TGTGCCAGCAGTGCACTAGCGGGAGGGTCTGATACGCAGTATTTT. This translates into CASSALAGGSDTQYF.

The rearrangement uses TRBV5-6 and TRBJ1-4; D may be TRBD1 (5 bases). This CDR3 is built from 15 residues. Germline V lookup: CDR1 SGHDT, CDR2 YYEEEE. The V end lost 4 bases, the J end lost 10 bases, and 20 bases lay between the germline ends. The CDR3, as DNA: TGTGCCAGCAGCCCGGGACCGCGAAATGTGGGAAAACTGTTTTTT. Its protein is CASSPGPRNVGKLFF.